A single sample is the source of the 18 T cell receptor beta chains below, sequenced in a study of OX40 agonist ivuxolimab in advanced cancers. Generated by immunoSEQ multiplex PCR, the TCRdb table keeps only in-frame clones and is missing some. The sample has more than 85,000 clones, 90% seen once. This specimen consisted of CD4+ or CD8+ T cells sorted from blood, obtained in a trial of the OX40 agonist ivuxolimab. These receptors were collected from an adult with an advanced solid tumor such as melanoma, head and neck, liver or kidney cancer.

V is TRBV6-5 and J is TRBJ2-5; 10 bases agree with TRBD2. Gene TRBJ2-7 matches the end of the DNA better, so the J call may be wrong. The CDR3 is 16 amino acids. Germline V gene sequence: CDR1 MNHEY, CDR2 SVGAGI. The chain's CDR3 is CASSYSLAGAPYEQYF. DNA of the CDR3: TGTGCCAGCAGTTACTCCCTAGCGGGAGCCCCCTACGAGCAGTACTTC.

The chain is built from TRBV6-5 and TRBJ2-3; 10 bases are shared with TRBD2. Germline values: CDR1 MNHEY, CDR2 SVGAGI. The CDR3 contains 14 residues. The junction had 1 base not matched to a gene; V was cut back by 6 bases and J by 1 base. CDR3 region: CASRLAGRTDTQYF. In nucleotides, the CDR3 is TGTGCCAGCAGACTAGCGGGACGCACAGATACGCAGTATTTT.

The gene calls are TRBV7-9 and TRBJ1-4, with D unresolved. The CDR3 is made up of 13 amino acids. The germline gives CDR1 SEHNR, CDR2 FQNEAQ (reference sequence). Trimming stripped 3 bases from V and 8 bases from J, with 10 bases between. CDR3 DNA sequence: TGTGCCAGCAGCTTGAGGGCAGGAGAAAAACTGTTTTTT. Its translation: CASSLRAGEKLFF.

J is TRBJ2-1 and V is TRBV19, with 9 bases that match TRBD1. Germline V lookup: CDR1 LNHDA, CDR2 SQIVND (reference sequence). This CDR3 has 15 amino acids. With V trimmed by 6 bases and J by 8 bases, 11 bases remained unmatched. CDR3 residues: CASSGPQGARDEQFF. Here the CDR3 DNA reads TGTGCCAGTAGCGGTCCACAGGGGGCTCGTGATGAGCAGTTCTTC.

This chain links TRBV4-3 with TRBJ2-3; weak D call: TRBD1 (6 bases). This CDR3 has 19 amino acids. CDR1 and CDR2 (germline): LGHNA, YSLEER. V shed 2 bases and J shed 0 bases, with 21 bases lying between them. The CDR3 region is CASSQYFAQGGISTDTQYF. Here the CDR3 DNA reads TGCGCCAGCAGCCAATATTTCGCACAGGGCGGTATCAGCACAGATACGCAGTATTTT.

The gene calls are TRBV7-6 and TRBJ1-5, with D unresolved. V shed 5 bases and J shed 6 bases, with 8 bases lying between them. CDR3 length: 12 amino acids. Germline-derived CDR1 and CDR2 are SGHVS and FNYEAQ. The DNA of the CDR3 is TGTGCCAGCAGCGAAGCAGGTCAGCCCCAGCATTTT. Translating gives CASSEAGQPQHF.

The V and J genes are TRBV4-2 and TRBJ2-3; perhaps TRBD1 as D (6 bases). Germline V gene sequence: CDR1 LGHNA, CDR2 YNFKEQ. This CDR3 has 16 residues. Trimming left V 2 bases short and J 2 bases short, with 14 bases between. Here the CDR3 reads CASSQPQGPDTDTQYF. DNA of the CDR3: TGTGCCAGCAGCCAACCCCAGGGGCCTGACACAGATACGCAGTATTTT.

This chain uses TRBV25-1 with TRBJ1-5; 7 nucleotides match TRBD1. The CDR3 sequence is 14 residues long. The junction had 0 bases not matched to a gene; V was cut back by 0 bases and J by 4 bases. The germline V gene encodes CDR1 MGHDK and CDR2 SYGVNS. CDR3 bases: TGTGCCAGCAGTGAATACAGGGGGAATCAGCCCCAGCATTTT. It specifies CASSEYRGNQPQHF. Full variable domain (missing parts from reference TRBV25-1 and TRBJ1-5): EADIYQTPRYLVIGTGKKITLECSQTMGHDKMYWYQQDPGMELHLIHYSYGVNSTEKGDLSSESTVSRIRTEHFPLTLESARPSHTSQYLCASSEYRGNQPQHFGDGTRLSIL.

This chain links TRBV2 with TRBJ2-5, with 12 bases identical to TRBD1. The germline CDR1 and CDR2 sequences are SNHLY and FYNNEI. The CDR3 sequence is 13 residues long. After removal of 8 bases from V and 5 bases from J, the junction contained 3 bases not matched to a gene. Written as DNA, the CDR3 is TGTGCCAGCGGGACAGGGGGCGGGGAGACCCAGTACTTC. Its protein is CASGTGGGETQYF.

The J gene is TRBJ1-5, the V gene TRBV28; tentative D call: TRBD1 (5 bases). Germline CDR1 MDHEN, CDR2 SYDVKM. CDR3 length: 12 residues. V lost 6 bases and J lost 4, with 7 bases in between. CDR3: CASRGGNQPQHF. CDR3 coding DNA: TGTGCCAGCAGGGGGGGTAATCAGCCCCAGCATTTT.

The chain employs TRBV7-2 and TRBJ1-2; the match to TRBD1 covers 7 bases. The CDR3 consists of 18 residues. The ends lost 1 base at V and 0 bases at J; junction bases unmatched: 11. Germline CDR1 and CDR2: SGHTA and FQGNSA. DNA of the CDR3: TGTGCCAGCAGCTTAGATCTGACAGGGCTGCACACTAACTATGGCTACACCTTC. This sequence encodes CASSLDLTGLHTNYGYTF.

V and J are TRBV6-1 and TRBJ2-7, with D unclear. V lost 5 bases to trimming and J lost 2 bases, with 4 bases between them. This CDR3 has 11 amino acids. CDR1 is MNHNS, CDR2 SASEGT, per germline. CDR3 nucleotides: TGTGCCAGCAGTTCTCCCTACGAGCAGTACTTC. It specifies CASSSPYEQYF.

The chain joins TRBV6-5 to TRBJ2-1; 8 bases map to TRBD2. The ends lost 5 bases at V and 11 bases at J; junction bases unmatched: 11. This CDR3 has 14 amino acids. CDR1 is MNHEY and CDR2 is SVGAGI in the germline V gene. The CDR3 DNA follows: TGTGCCAGCAGTAACCGGGGACTAGTACTACAGCAGTTCTTC. Translation: CASSNRGLVLQQFF.

V usage is TRBV7-6 and J usage is TRBJ2-7; TRBD2 aligns across 8 bases. The CDR3 totals 16 residues. Germline V gene lookup returns CDR1 SGHVS and CDR2 FNYEAQ. Losses at the gene ends were 5 bases for V and 2 bases for J; bases not matched to a gene: 11. CDR3 sequence: CASSVGGPGLAYEQYF. Written as DNA, the CDR3 is TGTGCCAGCAGCGTAGGGGGACCGGGACTAGCCTACGAGCAGTACTTC.

This chain joins TRBV6-1 and TRBJ2-7; no clear D gene. This CDR3 is 13 amino acids long. V lost 1 base, J lost 3 bases, and 7 bases lay in between. Germline CDR1 MNHNS, CDR2 SASEGT. The CDR3 spells CASSEEGFYEQYF. CDR3 DNA sequence: TGTGCCAGCAGTGAAGAGGGCTTCTACGAGCAGTACTTC.

The chain recombines TRBV4-2 with TRBJ2-2, with 9 positions matching TRBD2. The CDR3 covers 16 residues. Germline V gives CDR1 LGHNA, CDR2 YNFKEQ. Germline trimming cut 4 bases from V and 4 bases from J; bases unmatched to any gene: 7. The CDR3 coding sequence is TGTGCCAGCAGCCTAGAGGCGGGAGGGGTCACCGGGGAGCTGTTTTTT. This encodes CASSLEAGGVTGELFF.

The V gene is TRBV18, the J gene TRBJ2-1; 12 bases fit TRBD2. Trimming at V came to 3 bases and at J to 5 bases, leaving 2 bases not matched to a gene. Germline CDR1 reads KGHSH; CDR2 reads LQKENI. The CDR3 sequence is 15 residues long. The DNA for the CDR3 is TGTGCCAGCTCACCGGGACTAGCGGGTCACAATGAGCAGTTCTTC. Translation: CASSPGLAGHNEQFF.

This clone has a single count. The rearrangement joins TRBV4-2 to TRBJ1-2; 9 bases line up with TRBD1. Germline V CDR1 and CDR2: LGHNA, YNFKEQ. V lost 3 bases and J lost 7; bases outside the gene matches: 9. The CDR3 covers 15 residues. CDR3 DNA: TGTGCCAGCAGCCATCTCGGGACAGGGCTCAGTGGCTACACCTTC. It is translated as CASSHLGTGLSGYTF.